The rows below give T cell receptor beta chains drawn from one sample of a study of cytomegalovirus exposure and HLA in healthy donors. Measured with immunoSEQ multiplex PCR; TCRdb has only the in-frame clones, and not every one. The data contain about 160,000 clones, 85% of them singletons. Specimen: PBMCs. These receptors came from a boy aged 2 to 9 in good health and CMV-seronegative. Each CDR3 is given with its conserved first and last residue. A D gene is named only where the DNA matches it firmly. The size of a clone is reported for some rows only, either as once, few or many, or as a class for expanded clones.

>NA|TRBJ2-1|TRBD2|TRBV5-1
CASSLEPAGASYNEQFF
TGCGCCAGCAGCTTGGAGCCAGCGGGGGCCTCCTACAATGAGCAGTTCTTC
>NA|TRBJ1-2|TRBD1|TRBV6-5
CASSYAWTGEYGYTF
TGTGCCAGCAGTTACGCCTGGACAGGGGAGTATGGCTACACCTTC
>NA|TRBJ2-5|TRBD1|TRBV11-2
CASSFPGQPQETQYF
TGTGCCAGCAGCTTCCCGGGACAGCCTCAAGAGACCCAGTACTTC
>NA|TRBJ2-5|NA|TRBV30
CAWSLSNPREQYF
TGTGCCTGGAGCCTCTCGAACCCCCGGGAGCAGTACTTC
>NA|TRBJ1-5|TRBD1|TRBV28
CASSPETGFSNQPQHF
TGTGCCAGCAGTCCGGAGACAGGGTTTAGCAATCAGCCCCAGCATTTT
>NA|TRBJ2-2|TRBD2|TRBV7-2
CASSLVAGVGELFF
TGTGCCAGCAGCTTAGTAGCGGGGGTAGGGGAGCTGTTTTTT
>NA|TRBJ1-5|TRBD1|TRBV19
CASSDRARQPQHF
TGTGCCAGTAGTGACAGGGCTCGCCAGCCCCAGCATTTT
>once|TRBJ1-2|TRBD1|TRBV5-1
CASSSQGDYGYTF
TGCGCCAGCTCAAGCCAGGGGGACTATGGCTACACCTTC
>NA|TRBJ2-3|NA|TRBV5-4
CASSLSRLDTQYF
TGTGCCAGCAGCTTGTCGAGACTAGATACGCAGTATTTT
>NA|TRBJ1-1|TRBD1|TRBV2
CASSEEQGPEAFF
TGTGCCAGCAGTGAAGAACAGGGGCCTGAAGCTTTCTTT
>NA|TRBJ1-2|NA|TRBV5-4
CASSLGPEGYTF
TGTGCCAGCAGCTTGGGTCCGGAGGGCTACACCTTC
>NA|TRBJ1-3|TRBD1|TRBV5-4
CASRLGTGSGNTIYF
TGTGCCAGCAGACTAGGGACAGGCTCTGGAAACACCATATATTTT
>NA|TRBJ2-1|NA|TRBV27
CASSPPDRLVYNEQFF
TGTGCCAGCAGTCCCCCCGACAGGCTAGTCTACAATGAGCAGTTCTTC
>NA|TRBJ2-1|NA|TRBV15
CATSQGTQPGNEQFF
TGTGCCACCAGTCAGGGGACGCAGCCCGGCAATGAGCAGTTCTTC
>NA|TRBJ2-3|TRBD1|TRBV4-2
CASNPRGRTDTQYF
TGTGCCAGCAACCCGAGGGGGCGGACAGATACGCAGTATTTT
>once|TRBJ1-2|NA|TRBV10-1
CASSDSTGVTNYGYTF
TGCGCCAGCAGTGACTCGACAGGAGTTACTAACTATGGCTACACCTTC
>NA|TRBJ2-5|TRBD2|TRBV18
CASSPQLAETQYF
TGTGCCAGCTCACCACAACTAGCGGAGACCCAGTACTTC
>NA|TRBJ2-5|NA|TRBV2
CASRSRVRRETQYF
TGTGCCAGCAGGTCGAGGGTTAGGAGGGAGACCCAGTACTTC
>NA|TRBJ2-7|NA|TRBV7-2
CASSLGSVSYEQYF
TGTGCCAGCAGCTTAGGTTCAGTGTCCTACGAGCAGTACTTC
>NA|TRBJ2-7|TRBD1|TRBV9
CASSVGTGPYEQYF
TGTGCCAGCAGCGTAGGGACAGGCCCCTACGAGCAGTACTTC
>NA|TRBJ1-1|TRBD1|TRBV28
CASSSNGQGKTEAFF
TGTGCCAGCAGTTCCAACGGACAGGGCAAGACTGAAGCTTTCTTT
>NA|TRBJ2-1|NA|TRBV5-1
CASRASANEQFF
TGCGCCAGCAGAGCTAGTGCTAATGAGCAGTTCTTC
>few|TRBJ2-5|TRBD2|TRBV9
CASSVELAGGRDQYF
TGTGCCAGCAGCGTAGAATTAGCGGGAGGCCGGGACCAGTACTTC
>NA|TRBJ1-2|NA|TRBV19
CASSSPRTDVNYGYTF
TGTGCCAGTAGTTCCCCCCGGACAGACGTAAACTATGGCTACACCTTC
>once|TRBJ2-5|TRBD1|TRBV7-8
CASSLPSWDRGAAETQYF
TGTGCCAGCAGCTTACCGTCCTGGGACAGGGGTGCGGCGGAGACCCAGTACTTC
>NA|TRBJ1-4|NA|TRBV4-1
CASSQVRASNEKLFF
TGCGCCAGCAGCCAAGTCAGGGCGTCAAATGAAAAACTGTTTTTT
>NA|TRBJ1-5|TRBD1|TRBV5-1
CASSLGAGGTDNQPQHF
TGCGCCAGCAGCTTGGGGGCAGGAGGGACAGACAATCAGCCCCAGCATTTT
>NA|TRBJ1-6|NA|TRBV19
CASRLFHNSPLHF
TGTGCCAGTCGCCTATTCCATAATTCACCCCTCCACTTT
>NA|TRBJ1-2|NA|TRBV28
CASSLRGLYGYTF
TGTGCCAGCAGTTTAAGGGGTCTCTATGGCTACACCTTC
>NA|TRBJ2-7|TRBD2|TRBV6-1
CASRVGGRVYEQYF
TGTGCCAGCAGAGTTGGCGGGAGGGTGTACGAGCAGTACTTC
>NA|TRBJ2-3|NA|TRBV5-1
CASSHEDRQDTQYF
TGCGCCAGCAGCCACGAAGACAGGCAAGATACGCAGTATTTT
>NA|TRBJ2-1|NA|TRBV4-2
CASSQEGGAYNEQFF
TGTGCCAGCAGCCAAGAAGGGGGGGCGTACAATGAGCAGTTCTTC
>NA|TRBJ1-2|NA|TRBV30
CAGRGGYGYTF
TGTGCCGGGAGAGGAGGGTATGGCTACACCTTC
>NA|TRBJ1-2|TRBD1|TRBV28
CASSLERDRGLTF
TGTGCCAGCAGTTTAGAGAGGGACAGGGGCCTCACCTTC
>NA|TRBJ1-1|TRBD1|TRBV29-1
CSVARGTGGGGITEAFF
TGCAGCGTTGCCAGAGGGACAGGGGGCGGGGGGATCACTGAAGCTTTCTTT
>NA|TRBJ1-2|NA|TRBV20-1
CTPSGYGYTF
TGCACCCCCTCGGGGTATGGCTACACCTTC
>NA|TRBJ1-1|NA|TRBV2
CASSAVLNTEAFF
TGTGCCAGCAGTGCGGTGTTGAACACTGAAGCTTTCTTT
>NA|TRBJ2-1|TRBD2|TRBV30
CAWTSGGWASGPPWNEQFF
TGTGCCTGGACCTCAGGTGGTTGGGCTAGCGGTCCCCCCTGGAATGAGCAGTTCTTC
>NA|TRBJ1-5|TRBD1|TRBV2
CASNRDRTYSNQPQHF
TGTGCCAGCAATAGGGACAGGACCTATAGCAATCAGCCCCAGCATTTT
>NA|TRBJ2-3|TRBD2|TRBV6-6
CASSTQRGLTDTQYF
TGTGCCAGCAGTACCCAGCGGGGTCTCACAGATACGCAGTATTTT
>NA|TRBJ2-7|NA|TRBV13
CASSLGSRKEEQYF
TGTGCCAGCAGCTTAGGATCCCGCAAGGAGGAGCAGTACTTC
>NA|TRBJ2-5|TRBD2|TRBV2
CASSEALLGGGETQYF
TGTGCCAGCAGTGAAGCGCTTCTGGGGGGAGGGGAGACCCAGTACTTC
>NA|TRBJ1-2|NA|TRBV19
CASSQTVYGYTF
TGTGCCAGTAGTCAGACTGTTTATGGCTACACCTTC
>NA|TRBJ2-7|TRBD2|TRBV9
CASSFLAGGTYEQYF
TGTGCCAGCAGCTTCTTAGCGGGAGGGACCTACGAGCAGTACTTC